This T cell receptor beta chain was recorded in a study of cytomegalovirus exposure and HLA in healthy donors. This clone has just a few counts. Trimming took off 4 bases at V and 7 bases at J, with 14 bases between the two ends. The germline V gene encodes CDR1 SQVTM and CDR2 ANQGSEA. This CDR3 has 12 residues. Use of 60 Vbeta and 13 Jbeta primers characterized the PCR. Profiling relied on immunoSEQ multiplex PCR, and the TCRdb table lists in-frame clones only, not all of them. The sample holds some 90,000 clones, over 70% seen once. What was sequenced was PBMCs. The chain recombines TRBV29-1 with TRBJ2-7, with D possibly being TRBD1 (5 bases). This receptor was identified in a boy younger than 18 in good health and CMV-seronegative. The CDR3 DNA is TGCAGCGTTGGACGTGATGCAGGGGAGCAGTACTTC. Protein sequence: CSVGRDAGEQYF.